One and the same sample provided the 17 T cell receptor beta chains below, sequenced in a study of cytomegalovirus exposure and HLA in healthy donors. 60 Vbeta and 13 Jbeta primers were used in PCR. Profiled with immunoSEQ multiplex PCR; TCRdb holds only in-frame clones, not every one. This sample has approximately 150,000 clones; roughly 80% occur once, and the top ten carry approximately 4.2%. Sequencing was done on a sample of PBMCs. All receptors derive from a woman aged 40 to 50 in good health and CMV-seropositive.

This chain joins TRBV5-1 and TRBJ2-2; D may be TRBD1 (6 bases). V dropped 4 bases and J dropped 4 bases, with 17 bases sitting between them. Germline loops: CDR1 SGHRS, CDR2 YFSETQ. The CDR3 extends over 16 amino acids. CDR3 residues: CASSQNLQGFTGELFF. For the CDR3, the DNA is TGCGCCAGCAGCCAAAACCTACAGGGATTCACCGGGGAGCTGTTTTTT.

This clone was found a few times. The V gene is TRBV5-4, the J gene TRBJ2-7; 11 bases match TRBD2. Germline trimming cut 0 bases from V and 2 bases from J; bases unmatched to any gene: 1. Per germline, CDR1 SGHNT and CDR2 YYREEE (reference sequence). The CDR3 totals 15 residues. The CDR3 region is CASSLGLAGTYEQYF. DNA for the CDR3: TGTGCCAGCAGCTTGGGACTAGCGGGGACCTACGAGCAGTACTTC.

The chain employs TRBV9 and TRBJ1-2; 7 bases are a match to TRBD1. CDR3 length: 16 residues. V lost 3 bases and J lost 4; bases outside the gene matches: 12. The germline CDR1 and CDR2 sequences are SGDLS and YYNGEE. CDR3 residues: CASSGTGHAERYGYTF. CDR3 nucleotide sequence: TGTGCCAGCAGCGGGACAGGCCACGCAGAACGCTATGGCTACACCTTC. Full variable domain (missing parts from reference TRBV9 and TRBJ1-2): DSGVTQTPKHLITATGQRVTLRCSPRSGDLSVYWYQQSLDQGLQFLIQYYNGEERAKGNILERFSAQQFPDLHSELNLSSLELGDSALYFCASSGTGHAERYGYTFGSGTRLTVV.

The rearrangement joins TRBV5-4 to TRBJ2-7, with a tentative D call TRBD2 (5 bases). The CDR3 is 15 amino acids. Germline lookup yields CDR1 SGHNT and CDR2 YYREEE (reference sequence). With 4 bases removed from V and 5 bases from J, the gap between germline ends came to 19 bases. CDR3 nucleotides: TGTGCCAGCAGCCCCGACGCGGGTGTTACACACGAGCAGTACTTC. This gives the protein CASSPDAGVTHEQYF.

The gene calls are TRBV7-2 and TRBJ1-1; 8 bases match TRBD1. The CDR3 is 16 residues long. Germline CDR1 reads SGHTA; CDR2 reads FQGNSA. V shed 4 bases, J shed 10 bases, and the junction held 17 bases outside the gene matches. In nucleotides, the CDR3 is TGTGCCAGCAGCTATCTCCCCGCGGACAGGGAGAGAGGAGCTTTCTTT. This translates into CASSYLPADRERGAFF.

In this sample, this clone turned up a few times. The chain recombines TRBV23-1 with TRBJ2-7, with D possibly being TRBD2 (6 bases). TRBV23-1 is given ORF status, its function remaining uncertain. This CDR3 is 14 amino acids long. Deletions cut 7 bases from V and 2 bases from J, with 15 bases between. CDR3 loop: CASTRGTVTYEQYF. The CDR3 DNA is TGCGCCAGCACCCGGGGGACTGTTACCTACGAGCAGTACTTC.

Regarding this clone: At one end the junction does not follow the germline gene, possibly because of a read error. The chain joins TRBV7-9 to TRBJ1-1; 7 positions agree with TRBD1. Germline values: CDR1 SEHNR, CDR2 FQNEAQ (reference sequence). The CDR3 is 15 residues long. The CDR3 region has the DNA TGTTCCAGCAGCACCTACAGGGGTCGGAACACTGAAGCTTTCTTT. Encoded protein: CSSSTYRGRNTEAFF.

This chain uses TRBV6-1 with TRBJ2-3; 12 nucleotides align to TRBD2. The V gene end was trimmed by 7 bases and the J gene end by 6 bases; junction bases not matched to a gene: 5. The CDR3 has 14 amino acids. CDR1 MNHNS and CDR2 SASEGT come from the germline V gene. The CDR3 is CASTSGTSGDTQYF. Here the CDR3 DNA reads TGTGCCAGCACCTCCGGGACTAGCGGGGATACGCAGTATTTT.

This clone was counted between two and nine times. The CDR3 DNA follows: TGTGCCAGCAGCTTGGGCCTTAGCACCTACAATGAGCAGTTCTTC. The encoded protein is CASSLGLSTYNEQFF. The V gene is TRBV5-6, the J gene TRBJ2-1; D ambiguous. Per the germline V gene, CDR1 is SGHDT and CDR2 is YYEEEE. This CDR3 has 15 residues. Between the trimmed V and J ends, which lost 0 bases and 2 bases, there was a span of 9 bases.

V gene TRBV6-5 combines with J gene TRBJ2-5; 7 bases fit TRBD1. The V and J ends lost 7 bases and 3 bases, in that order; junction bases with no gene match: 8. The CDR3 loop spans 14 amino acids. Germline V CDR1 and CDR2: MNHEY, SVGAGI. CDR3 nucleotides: TGTGCCAGCAAGGGAAGGGGGCGGGAAGAGACCCAGTACTTC. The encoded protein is CASKGRGREETQYF.

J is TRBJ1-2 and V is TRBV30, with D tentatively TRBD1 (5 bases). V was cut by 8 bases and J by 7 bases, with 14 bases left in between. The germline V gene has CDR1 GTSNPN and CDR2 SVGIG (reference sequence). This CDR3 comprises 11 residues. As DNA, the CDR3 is TGTGCCAGCGAGGGGAGGGGTGGCTACACCTTC. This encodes CASEGRGGYTF.

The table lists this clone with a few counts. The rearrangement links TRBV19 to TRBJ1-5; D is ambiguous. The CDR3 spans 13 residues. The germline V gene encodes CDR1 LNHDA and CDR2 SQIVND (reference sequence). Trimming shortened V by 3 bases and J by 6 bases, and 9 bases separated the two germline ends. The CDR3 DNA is TGTGCCAGTAGTATTGGGTGGAGTCAGCCCCAGCATTTT. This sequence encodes CASSIGWSQPQHF.

The CDR3: CASSPPSTDTQYF. The CDR3 DNA reads as TGTGCCAGCAGCCCCCCGAGCACAGATACGCAGTATTTT. The chain combines TRBV11-2 with TRBJ2-3; no clear D gene. In germline, CDR1 is SGHAT, CDR2 FQNNGV. This CDR3 contains 13 residues. V lost 5 bases, J lost 0 bases, and 6 bases lay in between.

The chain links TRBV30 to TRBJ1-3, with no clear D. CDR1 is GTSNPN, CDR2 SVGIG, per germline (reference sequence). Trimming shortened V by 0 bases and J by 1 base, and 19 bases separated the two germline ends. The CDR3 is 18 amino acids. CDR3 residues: CAWSVAGTPILSGNTIYF. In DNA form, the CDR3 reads TGTGCCTGGAGTGTCGCGGGTACACCTATCCTTTCTGGAAACACCATATATTTT. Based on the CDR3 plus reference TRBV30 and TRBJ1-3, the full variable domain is SQTIHQWPATLVQPVGSPLSLECTVEGTSNPNLYWYRQAAGRGLQLLFYSVGIGQISSEVPQNLSASRPQDRQFILSSKKLLLSDSGFYLCAWSVAGTPILSGNTIYFGEGSWLTVV.

The DNA of the CDR3 is TGCGCCAGCAGTGTATTGGCGGGGACGTACAATGAGCAGTTCTTC. Translating it yields CASSVLAGTYNEQFF. The V and J genes are TRBV10-2 and TRBJ2-1, with a weak D call TRBD2 (6 bases). V lost 4 bases, J lost 4 bases, and 14 bases lay in between. Germline CDR1 reads WSHSY; CDR2 reads SAAADI. This CDR3 spans 15 amino acids.

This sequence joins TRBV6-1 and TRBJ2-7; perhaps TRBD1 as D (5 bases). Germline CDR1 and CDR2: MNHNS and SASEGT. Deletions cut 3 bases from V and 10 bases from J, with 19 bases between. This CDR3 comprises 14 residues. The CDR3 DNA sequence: TGTGCCAGCAGTGACCCAGGGTTCCCCATAGGACAGTACTTC. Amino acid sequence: CASSDPGFPIGQYF.

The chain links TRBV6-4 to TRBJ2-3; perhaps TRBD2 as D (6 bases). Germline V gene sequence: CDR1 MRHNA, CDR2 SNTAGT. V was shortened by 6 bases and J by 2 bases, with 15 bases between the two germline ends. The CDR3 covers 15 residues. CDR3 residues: CASRARAGNTDTQYF. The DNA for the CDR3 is TGTGCCAGCAGGGCCCGGGCGGGGAACACAGATACGCAGTATTTT.